The 27 T cell receptor beta chains presented below share a single source sample, sequenced in a study of cytomegalovirus exposure and HLA in healthy donors. The study ran its PCR with 60 Vbeta and 13 Jbeta primers. Assay: immunoSEQ multiplex PCR; the TCRdb copy retains only in-frame clones and omits some. Of 150,000 or so clones listed, roughly 80% are singletons. Sequenced sample: PBMCs. The source is a woman aged 18-29 years in good health and CMV-seronegative.

The genes are TRBV2 and TRBJ2-5; TRBD2 agrees at 9 bases. Per germline, CDR1 SNHLY and CDR2 FYNNEI. The CDR3 contains 20 residues. J was trimmed by 5 bases and V by 3 bases; bases with no gene match: 22. The CDR3 DNA is TGTGCCAGCAGTGACCCCGGGGCTAGCGGGACCTCACGGGAAGGGGAGACCCAGTACTTC. It translates to CASSDPGASGTSREGETQYF.

The chain is built from TRBV6-1 and TRBJ1-1, with 10 bases identical to TRBD1. The germline V gene encodes CDR1 MNHNS and CDR2 SASEGT. This CDR3 region has 17 residues. J gave up 7 bases and V 4 bases, and 15 bases lay outside the gene matches. The CDR3 sequence: CASSVLPRDRGGREAFF. In DNA form, the CDR3 reads TGTGCCAGCAGTGTCCTGCCTCGGGACAGGGGAGGTCGTGAAGCTTTCTTT.

The chain has TRBV9 and TRBJ2-1; 9 bases agree with TRBD1. V was clipped by 0 bases and J by 4 bases; unmatched bases: 11. CDR3 length equals 18 residues. The V gene's germline CDR1 is SGDLS and CDR2 YYNGEE. The CDR3 here is CASSVGKETGGFYNEQFF. The CDR3 DNA reads as TGTGCCAGCAGCGTAGGAAAAGAGACAGGGGGATTTTACAATGAGCAGTTCTTC.

This chain connects TRBV6-6 to TRBJ2-5; the match to TRBD2 covers 9 bases. This CDR3 has 16 amino acids. Germline CDR1 reads MNHNY; CDR2 reads SVGAGI (reference sequence). V trimming: 5 bases; J trimming: 1 base; junction bases outside the gene matches: 8. As DNA, the CDR3 is TGTGCCAGCAGTAAGCTAGCGGGGTCGTCCCAAGAGACCCAGTACTTC. Encoded protein: CASSKLAGSSQETQYF.

The rearrangement joins TRBV30 to TRBJ2-3, with 8 positions matching TRBD2. J gave up 4 bases and V 3 bases, and 9 bases lay outside the gene matches. CDR1 GTSNPN and CDR2 SVGIG come from the germline V gene (reference sequence). The CDR3 extends over 15 amino acids. Here the CDR3 DNA reads TGTGCCTGGAGGGATCTAGCGGGCGGGGCAGATACGCAGTATTTT. Translating gives CAWRDLAGGADTQYF.

This sequence joins TRBV15 and TRBJ2-7; 7 bases agree with TRBD1. With 5 bases clipped from V and 4 bases from J, the junction kept 11 bases outside the gene matches. Per germline, CDR1 LNHNV and CDR2 YYDKDF (reference sequence). This CDR3 has 15 amino acids. CDR3 nucleotide sequence: TGTGCCACCAGCTTACGACAGGGTGAGGGGTACGAGCAGTACTTC. Encoded protein: CATSLRQGEGYEQYF.

The chain combines TRBV5-1 with TRBJ2-2; D unresolved. The CDR3 covers 13 residues. V was pared by 4 bases and J by 6 bases, with 10 bases between. CDR1 is SGHRS, CDR2 YFSETQ, per germline. CDR3 coding DNA: TGCGCCAGCAGCCCCCTAGGAGCCGGGGAGCTGTTTTTT. It specifies CASSPLGAGELFF.

This clone was recorded a few times. CDR3 sequence reads: CATSRGRSSYNEQFF. DNA for the CDR3: TGTGCCACCAGCCGTGGGCGCAGCTCCTACAATGAGCAGTTCTTC. This chain uses TRBV28 with TRBJ2-1; unclear D gene. Trimming took off 10 bases at V and 0 bases at J, with 16 bases between the two ends. Germline V gene data show CDR1 as MDHEN and CDR2 as SYDVKM. This CDR3 comprises 15 residues.

V usage is TRBV5-1 and J usage is TRBJ2-1, with 8 bases identical to TRBD1. V was clipped by 0 bases and J by 6 bases; unmatched bases: 5. The length of the CDR3 is 15 residues. Germline lookup yields CDR1 SGHRS and CDR2 YFSETQ. The DNA of the CDR3 is TGCGCCAGCAGCTTGGCCGAGGACAGGGTCAATGAGCAGTTCTTC. This translates into CASSLAEDRVNEQFF. The variable domain in full, with the rest retrieved from reference TRBV5-1 and TRBJ2-1, is KAGVTQTPRYLIKTRGQQVTLSCSPISGHRSVSWYQQTPGQGLQFLFEYFSETQRNKGNFPGRFSGRQFSNSRSEMNVSTLELGDSALYLCASSLAEDRVNEQFFGPGTRLTVL.

The V gene is TRBV19, the J gene TRBJ1-2; no definite D call. Germline CDR1 reads LNHDA; CDR2 reads SQIVND (reference sequence). Trimming cost V 6 bases and J 4 bases, with 12 bases left between them. There are 13 residues in the CDR3. Here the CDR3 DNA reads TGTGCCAGTAGCCATAAGGCGGGCTATGGCTACACCTTC. Protein sequence: CASSHKAGYGYTF.

The chain uses TRBV2 and TRBJ2-4, with a tentative D call TRBD1 (8 bases). The length of the CDR3 is 15 residues. Looked up from germline, CDR1 is SNHLY and CDR2 is FYNNEI. Trimming pared 1 base from V and 7 bases from J, leaving 14 bases between. The CDR3 sequence: CASSEVTGGGNIQYF. The DNA of the CDR3 is TGTGCCAGCAGTGAAGTAACAGGGGGGGGGAACATTCAGTACTTC.

The V and J genes are TRBV5-1 and TRBJ1-4, with a tentative D call TRBD1 (6 bases). Germline V CDR1 and CDR2: SGHRS, YFSETQ. The CDR3 loop spans 15 amino acids. Trimming pared 4 bases from V and 4 bases from J, leaving 14 bases between. CDR3 amino acids: CASSHGTLLNEKLFF. CDR3 nucleotide sequence: TGCGCCAGCAGCCACGGGACACTACTTAATGAAAAACTGTTTTTT.

CDR3 residues: CASSGDSYGYTF. The CDR3 bases are TGTGCCAGCAGCGGGGACAGCTATGGCTACACCTTC. J is TRBJ1-2 and V is TRBV7-9, with 7 bases lining up with TRBD1. The germline CDR1 and CDR2 sequences are SEHNR and FQNEAQ (reference sequence). V shed 5 bases and J 4 bases; nucleotides not matched to a gene: 1. The CDR3 has 12 amino acids.

The chain combines TRBV5-1 with TRBJ2-7; 7 bases are shared with TRBD2. The CDR3 is 15 residues long. Germline V gene lookup returns CDR1 SGHRS and CDR2 YFSETQ. V lost 3 bases and J lost 0; bases outside the gene matches: 6. The CDR3, as DNA: TGCGCCAGCAGCTGGGGGGGACTCGGCTCCTACGAGCAGTACTTC. This gives the protein CASSWGGLGSYEQYF.

V and J are TRBV5-1 and TRBJ1-1; D is uncertain. This CDR3 spans 14 amino acids. The germline V gene encodes CDR1 SGHRS and CDR2 YFSETQ. The ends were cut back, 0 bases at V and 6 bases at J, with 12 bases in the middle. In DNA, the CDR3 is TGCGCCAGCAGCTTGGTGGGAGAAAAGGCTGAAGCTTTCTTT. This encodes CASSLVGEKAEAFF.

The chain has TRBV7-2 and TRBJ1-2; weak D call: TRBD1 (6 bases). In germline, CDR1 is SGHTA, CDR2 FQGNSA. The CDR3 totals 15 residues. Trimming removed 2 bases from V and 8 bases from J, with 18 bases in between. In nucleotides, the CDR3 is TGTGCCAGCAGCTTAACCCTTAGACAGGTCGGCGGCTACACCTTC. Encoded protein: CASSLTLRQVGGYTF.

This clone was detected once. A junction boundary mismatches the germline segment, possibly from a read error. The chain has TRBV7-7 and TRBJ2-7; 10 nucleotides line up with TRBD2. CDR3 length: 18 amino acids. The germline CDR1 and CDR2 sequences are SSHAT and FNYEAQ (reference sequence). The CDR3 reads CASSLGPSGSGSDYEQYF. The CDR3 DNA reads as TGTGCTAGCAGCTTAGGGCCTAGCGGGAGCGGATCGGACTACGAGCAGTACTTC.

The rearrangement links TRBV5-1 to TRBJ1-1, with a tentative D call TRBD1 (5 bases). Between the trimmed V and J ends, which lost 5 bases and 1 base, there was a span of 12 bases. The V gene's germline CDR1 is SGHRS and CDR2 YFSETQ. The CDR3 totals 14 residues. This CDR3 reads CASRLTGGNTEAFF. The CDR3 nucleotides are TGCGCCAGCAGATTGACCGGGGGGAACACTGAAGCTTTCTTT.

The chain links TRBV28 to TRBJ2-7; TRBD1 matches at 10 bases. Germline V gene data show CDR1 as MDHEN and CDR2 as SYDVKM. The J segment lost 2 bases and the V segment lost 2 bases, leaving 0 bases of the junction unmatched. CDR3 length: 14 residues. CDR3 in DNA: TGTGCCAGCAGTTTAGGGACAGGGGCCTACGAGCAGTACTTC. Translated: CASSLGTGAYEQYF.

For the CDR3, the DNA is TGCGCCAGCAGCCAAGTATATGTTGCAGGACTGGACAGCTACGAGCAGTACTTC. Amino acid sequence: CASSQVYVAGLDSYEQYF. V gene TRBV4-3 combines with J gene TRBJ2-7; perhaps TRBD1 as D (6 bases). Trimming shortened V by 1 base and J by 3 bases, and 22 bases separated the two germline ends. The CDR3 sequence is 18 residues long. The V gene's germline CDR1 is LGHNA and CDR2 YSLEER.

In this sample, this clone turned up a few times. The V call is TRBV28, the J call TRBJ2-7; 7 bases are a match to TRBD1. This CDR3 is built from 15 residues. Losses at the gene ends were 0 bases for V and 5 bases for J; bases not matched to a gene: 7. Germline V lookup: CDR1 MDHEN, CDR2 SYDVKM. The CDR3 loop reads CASSLWAGGRNEQYF. CDR3 DNA: TGTGCCAGCAGTTTATGGGCAGGGGGAAGAAACGAGCAGTACTTC.

The chain employs TRBV14 and TRBJ2-1, with D maybe TRBD2 (5 bases). V lost 0 bases, J lost 2 bases, and 11 bases lay in between. The CDR3 length is 16 residues. Germline loops: CDR1 SGHDN, CDR2 FVKESK. The chain's CDR3 is CASSQESLAPYNEQFF. The DNA for the CDR3 is TGTGCCAGCAGCCAAGAATCCCTAGCCCCCTACAATGAGCAGTTCTTC.

The chain employs TRBV28 and TRBJ2-2; the match to TRBD1 covers 10 bases. With 5 bases clipped from V and 15 bases from J, the junction kept 6 bases outside the gene matches. Germline V gene data show CDR1 as MDHEN and CDR2 as SYDVKM. The CDR3 is made up of 12 amino acids. CDR3 amino acids: CASSPDRGQLFF. CDR3 DNA sequence: TGTGCCAGCAGTCCCGACAGGGGGCAGTTGTTTTTT.

The chain joins TRBV27 to TRBJ2-7, with D perhaps matching TRBD2 (5 bases). This CDR3 comprises 12 residues. Germline lookup yields CDR1 MNHEY and CDR2 SMNVEV (reference sequence). Trimming removed 7 bases from V and 3 bases from J, with 10 bases in between. CDR3 bases: TGTGCCAGCACCGGACTGGGCTACGAGCAGTACTTC. Protein sequence: CASTGLGYEQYF.

The chain couples TRBV18 to TRBJ1-1, with 7 bases matching TRBD1. Trimming cost V 6 bases and J 5 bases; bases outside gene matches: 12. Germline CDR1 reads KGHSH; CDR2 reads LQKENI. This CDR3 is 15 amino acids long. This CDR3 reads CASSPANRGGTEAFF. CDR3 nucleotides: TGTGCCAGCTCTCCAGCGAACAGGGGAGGAACTGAAGCTTTCTTT. The full variable domain, with the rest looked up from reference TRBV18 and TRBJ1-1, is NAGVMQNPRHLVRRRGQEARLRCSPMKGHSHVYWYRQLPEEGLKFMVYLQKENIIDESGMPKERFSAEFPKEGPSILRIQQVVRGDSAAYFCASSPANRGGTEAFFGQGTRLTVV.

CDR3 region: CANGQGRPYDGYTF. The CDR3 coding sequence is TGTGCCAACGGACAGGGAAGGCCCTACGATGGCTACACCTTC. This chain uses TRBV10-3 with TRBJ1-2; 8 bases fit TRBD1. Germline loops: CDR1 ENHRY, CDR2 SYGVKD. Trimming at V came to 10 bases and at J to 6 bases, leaving 13 bases not matched to a gene. This CDR3 spans 14 amino acids.

This clone was detected only a few times. J is TRBJ2-7 and V is TRBV21-1; TRBD1, the table's D call, lacks a check against the DNA. TRBV21-1 is termed a pseudogene. The CDR3 has 13 amino acids. The CDR3 reads CATPRDRQQEQYF. The CDR3 coding sequence is TGTGCCACACCCCGGGACAGGCAGCAGGAGCAGTACTTC.